This TCR beta chain comes out of a study of breast tumors, draining lymph nodes, adjacent tissues. Whole-study results and caveats: Tumors had less TCR diversity than lymph nodes, more than nontumor tissue. Data only fit, rather than demonstrated, lymph node origin of most tumor T cells. Findings are consistent with lymph node origin and intratumoral expansion of most tumor T cells.

V lost 1 base and J 0 bases, leaving 13 bases between the germline ends. The CDR3 contains 17 residues. The germline V gene encodes CDR1 SGHTA and CDR2 FQGNSA. Breast cancer patients provided tissue from their axillary draining lymph nodes. MiXCR, applied by TCRdb to the multiplex PCR reads, yields one record per CDR3 protein. This table has 150,000 to 200,000 distinct CDR3 sequences, about 30% appearing once. This clonotype was detected many times. Its specificity is not known. Sequenced material: axillary lymph node tissue. The rearrangement joins TRBV7-2 to TRBJ2-1; the D gene is possibly TRBD2 (6 bases). The TCR comes from a female donor with breast cancer. Some clones in this sample may be carry-over from other donors' samples. CDR3: CASSLVPRGISYNEQFF. For the CDR3, the DNA is TGTGCCAGCAGCTTAGTACCTCGCGGGATCTCCTACAATGAGCAGTTCTTC.